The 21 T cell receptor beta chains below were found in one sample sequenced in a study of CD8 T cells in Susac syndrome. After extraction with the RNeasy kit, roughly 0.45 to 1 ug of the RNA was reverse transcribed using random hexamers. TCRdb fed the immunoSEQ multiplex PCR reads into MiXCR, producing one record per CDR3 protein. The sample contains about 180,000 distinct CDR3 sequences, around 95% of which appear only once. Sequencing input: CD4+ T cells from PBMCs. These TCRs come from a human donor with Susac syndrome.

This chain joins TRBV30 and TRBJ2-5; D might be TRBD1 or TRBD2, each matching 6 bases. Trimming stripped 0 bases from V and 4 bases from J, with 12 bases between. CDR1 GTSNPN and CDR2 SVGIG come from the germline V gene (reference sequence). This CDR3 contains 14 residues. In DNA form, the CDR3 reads TGTGCCTGGAGTGTACTAGGGGGAGGAGAGACCCAGTACTTC. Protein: CAWSVLGGGETQYF.

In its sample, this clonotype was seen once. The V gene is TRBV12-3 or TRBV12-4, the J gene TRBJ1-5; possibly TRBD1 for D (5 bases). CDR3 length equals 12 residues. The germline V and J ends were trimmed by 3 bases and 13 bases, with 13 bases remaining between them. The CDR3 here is CASSFPPGPQHF. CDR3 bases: TGTGCCAGCAGTTTCCCCCCAGGGCCGCAGCATTTT.

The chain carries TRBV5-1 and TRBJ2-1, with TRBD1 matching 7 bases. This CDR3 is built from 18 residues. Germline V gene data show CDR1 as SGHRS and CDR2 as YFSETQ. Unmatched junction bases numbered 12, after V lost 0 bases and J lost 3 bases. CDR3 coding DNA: TGCGCCAGCAGCTTGGCCGGAGGTGGGACAGCGAACTACAATGAGCAGTTCTTC. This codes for CASSLAGGGTANYNEQFF.

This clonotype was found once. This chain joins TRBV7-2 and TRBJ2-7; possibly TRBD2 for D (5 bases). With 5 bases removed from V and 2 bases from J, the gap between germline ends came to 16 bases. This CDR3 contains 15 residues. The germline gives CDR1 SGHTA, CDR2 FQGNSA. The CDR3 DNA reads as TGTGCCAGCAGCCCTAGCAAAATCCTTACCTACGAGCAGTACTTC. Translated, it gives CASSPSKILTYEQYF.

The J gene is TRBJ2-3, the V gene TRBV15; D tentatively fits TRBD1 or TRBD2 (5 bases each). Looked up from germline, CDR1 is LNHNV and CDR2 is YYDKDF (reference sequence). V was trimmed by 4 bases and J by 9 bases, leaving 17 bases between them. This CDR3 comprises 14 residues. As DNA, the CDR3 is TGTGCCACCAGCAAAGAGCTCGGGAAGGGGACGCAGTATTTT. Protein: CATSKELGKGTQYF.

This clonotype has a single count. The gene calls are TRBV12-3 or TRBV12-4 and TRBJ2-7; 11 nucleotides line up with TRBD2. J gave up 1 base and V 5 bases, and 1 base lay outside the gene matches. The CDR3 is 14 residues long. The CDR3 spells CASSTSGRSYEQYF. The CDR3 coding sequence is TGTGCCAGCAGTACTAGCGGGAGATCCTACGAGCAGTACTTC.

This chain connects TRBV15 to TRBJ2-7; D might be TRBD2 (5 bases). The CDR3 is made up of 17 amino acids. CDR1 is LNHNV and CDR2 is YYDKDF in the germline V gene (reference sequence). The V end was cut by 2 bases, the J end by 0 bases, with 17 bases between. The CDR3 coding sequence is TGTGCCACCAGCAGAAGTCCAATTGGGAGTAGCTCCTACGAGCAGTACTTC. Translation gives CATSRSPIGSSSYEQYF.

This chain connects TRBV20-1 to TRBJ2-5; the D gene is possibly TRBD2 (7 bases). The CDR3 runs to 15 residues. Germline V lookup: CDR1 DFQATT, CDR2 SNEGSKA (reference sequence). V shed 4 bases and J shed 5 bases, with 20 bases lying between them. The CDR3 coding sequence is TGCAGTGCTACCCATGGGGGGGGGCCTCAGGAGACCCAGTACTTC. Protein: CSATHGGGPQETQYF.

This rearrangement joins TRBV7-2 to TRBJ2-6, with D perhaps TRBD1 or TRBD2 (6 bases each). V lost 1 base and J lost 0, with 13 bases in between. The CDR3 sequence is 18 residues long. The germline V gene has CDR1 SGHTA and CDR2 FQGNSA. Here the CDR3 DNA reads TGTGCCAGCAGCTTAGTTGGGGGGCGAACCTCTGGGGCCAACGTCCTGACTTTC. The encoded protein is CASSLVGGRTSGANVLTF.

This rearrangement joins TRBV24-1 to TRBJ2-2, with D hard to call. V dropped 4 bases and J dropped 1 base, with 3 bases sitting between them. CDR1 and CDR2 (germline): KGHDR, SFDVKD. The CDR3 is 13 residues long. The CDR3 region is CATSDQNTGELFF. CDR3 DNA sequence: TGTGCCACCAGTGACCAGAACACCGGGGAGCTGTTTTTT.

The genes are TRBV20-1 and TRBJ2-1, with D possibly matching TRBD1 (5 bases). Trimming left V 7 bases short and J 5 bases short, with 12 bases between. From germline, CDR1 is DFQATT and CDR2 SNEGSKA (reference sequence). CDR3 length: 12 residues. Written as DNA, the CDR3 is TGCAGTGTCTCGGCAGGGAACAATGAGCAGTTCTTC. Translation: CSVSAGNNEQFF.

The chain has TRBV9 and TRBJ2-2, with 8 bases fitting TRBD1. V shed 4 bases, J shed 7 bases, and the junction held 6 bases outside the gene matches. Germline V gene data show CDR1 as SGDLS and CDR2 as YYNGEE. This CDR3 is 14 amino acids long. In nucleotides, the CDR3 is TGTGCCAGCAGCTCCACGACAGGGGTCGGGGAGCTGTTTTTT. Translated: CASSSTTGVGELFF.

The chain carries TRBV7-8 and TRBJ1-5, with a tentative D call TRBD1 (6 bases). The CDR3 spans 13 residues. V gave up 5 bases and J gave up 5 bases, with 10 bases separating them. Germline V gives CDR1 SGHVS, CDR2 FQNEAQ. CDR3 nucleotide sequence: TGTGCCAGCAGCCTCTACAGGGATCAGCCCCAGCATTTT. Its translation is CASSLYRDQPQHF.

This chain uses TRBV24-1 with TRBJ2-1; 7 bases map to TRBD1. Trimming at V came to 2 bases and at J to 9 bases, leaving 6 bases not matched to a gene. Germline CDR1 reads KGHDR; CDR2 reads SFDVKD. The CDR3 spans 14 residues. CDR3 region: CATSDSDRVSEQFF. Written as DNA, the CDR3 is TGTGCCACCAGTGATTCCGACAGGGTAAGTGAGCAGTTCTTC.

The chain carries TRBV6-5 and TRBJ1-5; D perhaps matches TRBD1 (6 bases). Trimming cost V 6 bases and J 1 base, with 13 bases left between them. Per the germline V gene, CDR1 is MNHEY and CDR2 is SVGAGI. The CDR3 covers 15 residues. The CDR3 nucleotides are TGTGCCAGCAGGAAACAGGGAAGGAGCAATCAGCCCCAGCATTTT. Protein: CASRKQGRSNQPQHF.

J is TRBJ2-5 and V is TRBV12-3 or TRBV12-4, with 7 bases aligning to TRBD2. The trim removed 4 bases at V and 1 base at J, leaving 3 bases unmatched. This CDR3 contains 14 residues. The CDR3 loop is CASSSSSGQETQYF. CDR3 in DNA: TGTGCCAGCAGTTCTTCTAGCGGCCAAGAGACCCAGTACTTC.

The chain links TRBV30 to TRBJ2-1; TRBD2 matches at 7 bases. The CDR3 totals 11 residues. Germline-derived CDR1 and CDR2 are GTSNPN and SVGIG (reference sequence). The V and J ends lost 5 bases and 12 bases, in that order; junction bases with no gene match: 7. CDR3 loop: CAWAGGWRQFF. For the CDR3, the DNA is TGTGCCTGGGCCGGGGGGTGGAGGCAGTTCTTC.

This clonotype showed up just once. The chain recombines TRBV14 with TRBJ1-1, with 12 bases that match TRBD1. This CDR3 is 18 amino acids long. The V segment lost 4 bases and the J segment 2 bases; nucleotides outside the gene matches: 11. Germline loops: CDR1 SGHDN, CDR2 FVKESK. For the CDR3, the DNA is TGTGCCAGCAGCCCTCCCCCGGGACAGGGGGCGCGCAACACTGAAGCTTTCTTT. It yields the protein CASSPPPGQGARNTEAFF. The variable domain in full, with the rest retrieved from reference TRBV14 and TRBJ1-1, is EAGVTQFPSHSVIEKGQTVTLRCDPISGHDNLYWYRRVMGKEIKFLLHFVKESKQDESGMPNNRFLAERTGGTYSTLKVQPAELEDSGVYFCASSPPPGQGARNTEAFFGQGTRLTVV.

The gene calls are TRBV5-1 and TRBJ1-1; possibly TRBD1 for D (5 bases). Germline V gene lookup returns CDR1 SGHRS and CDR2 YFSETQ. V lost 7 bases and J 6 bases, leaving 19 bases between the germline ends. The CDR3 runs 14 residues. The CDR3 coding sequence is TGCGCCAGCGGCCAGGGTGATAATAGGGCTGAAGCTTTCTTT. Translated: CASGQGDNRAEAFF.

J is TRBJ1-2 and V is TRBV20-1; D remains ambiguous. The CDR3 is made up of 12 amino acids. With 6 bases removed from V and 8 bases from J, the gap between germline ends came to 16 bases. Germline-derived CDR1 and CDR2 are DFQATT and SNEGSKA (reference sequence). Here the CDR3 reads CSALNEDHGYTF. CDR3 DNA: TGCAGTGCCCTAAATGAGGATCACGGCTACACCTTC.

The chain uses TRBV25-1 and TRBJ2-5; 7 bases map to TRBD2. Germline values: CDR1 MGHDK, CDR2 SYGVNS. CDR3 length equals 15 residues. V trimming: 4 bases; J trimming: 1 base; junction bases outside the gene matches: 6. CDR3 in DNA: TGTGCCAGCAGTGCCGGCGGGAGCGGCCAAGAGACCCAGTACTTC. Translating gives CASSAGGSGQETQYF.